This record concerns one TCR beta chain sequence. Those enrolled, adults aged roughly 18 to 95 years, came from about two dozen US areas. What the recovered Cohort 3 donors had was two negative PCRs, clearance, or symptom resolution. This specimen belongs to a study of blood T cell repertoires in COVID-19. Whole-study context: Whether acute or convalescent, the COVID-19 samples came from the United States, Italy and Spain.

CDR3 length: 15 amino acids. CDR1 and CDR2 (germline): SGHVS, FQNEAQ. Trimming removed 5 bases from V and 2 bases from J, with 16 bases in between. Libraries were prepared by immunoSEQ multiplex PCR; TCRdb keeps only in-frame clonotypes and omits some of them. The sample has 430,000 or so clones, roughly 90% seen once. The sequencing input was PBMCs or T cells enriched from blood (not recorded which). The rearrangement links TRBV7-8 to TRBJ2-7; D is perhaps TRBD1 (5 bases). This TCR was recovered from a woman in her thirties or forties who had recovered from COVID-19. CDR3 sequence: CASSLTEAGPYEQYF. The CDR3 DNA sequence: TGTGCCAGCAGCCTTACAGAGGCAGGGCCCTACGAGCAGTACTTC.